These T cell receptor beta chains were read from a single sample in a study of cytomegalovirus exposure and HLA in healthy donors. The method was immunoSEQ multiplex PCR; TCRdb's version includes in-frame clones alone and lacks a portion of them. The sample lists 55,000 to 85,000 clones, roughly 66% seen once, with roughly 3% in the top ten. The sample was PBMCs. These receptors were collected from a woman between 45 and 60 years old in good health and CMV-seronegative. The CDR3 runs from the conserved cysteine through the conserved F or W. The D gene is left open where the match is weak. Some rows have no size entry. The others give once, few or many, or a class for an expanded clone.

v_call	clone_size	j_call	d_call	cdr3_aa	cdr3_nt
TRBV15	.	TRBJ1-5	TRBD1	CATSTDRASNQPQHF	TGTGCCACCAGTACGGACAGGGCGAGCAATCAGCCCCAGCATTTT
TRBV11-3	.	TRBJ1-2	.	CASSFGGNGYTF	TGTGCCAGCAGCTTTGGGGGCAATGGCTACACCTTC
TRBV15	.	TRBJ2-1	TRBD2	CATSSKREFNEQFF	TGTGCCACCAGCTCAAAGCGGGAGTTCAATGAGCAGTTCTTC
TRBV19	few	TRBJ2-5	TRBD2	CASSPPGGGRETQYF	TGTGCCAGTAGCCCCCCCGGGGGGGGTAGGGAGACCCAGTACTTC
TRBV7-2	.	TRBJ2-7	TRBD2	CASSRSGGGIILREQYF	TGTGCCAGCAGCCGGTCGGGGGGAGGGATCATTCTACGCGAGCAGTACTTC
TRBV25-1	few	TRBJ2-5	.	CASNRGNSETQYF	TGTGCCAGCAACCGGGGGAATAGCGAGACCCAGTACTTC
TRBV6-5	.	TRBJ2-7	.	CASSYSPGYTYEQYF	TGTGCCAGCAGTTACTCGCCAGGGTACACCTACGAGCAGTACTTC
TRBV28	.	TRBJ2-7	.	CASSLSSGVLVGYEQYF	TGTGCCAGCAGTTTATCCTCGGGAGTGCTCGTGGGCTACGAGCAGTACTTC
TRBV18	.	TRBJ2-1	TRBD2	CASSRGGMRSEYYNEQFF	TGTGCCAGCTCACGGGGAGGGATGAGGTCGGAGTACTACAATGAGCAGTTCTTC
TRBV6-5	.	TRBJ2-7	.	CASSYIGGRYEQYF	TGTGCCAGCAGTTACATCGGGGGGCGGTACGAGCAGTACTTC
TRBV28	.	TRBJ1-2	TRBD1	CASSPTGGSGYTF	TGTGCCAGCAGCCCAACAGGGGGAAGCGGCTACACCTTC
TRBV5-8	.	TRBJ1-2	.	CASSLLGTNGYTF	TGTGCCAGCAGCTTGCTTGGGACAAATGGCTACACCTTC
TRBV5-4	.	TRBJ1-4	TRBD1	CASSDRDSFEKLFF	TGTGCCAGCAGCGACAGGGACAGTTTTGAAAAACTGTTTTTT
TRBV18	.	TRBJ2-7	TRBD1	CASSPRQGFTYEQYF	TGTGCCAGCTCACCAAGACAGGGGTTCACCTACGAGCAGTACTTC
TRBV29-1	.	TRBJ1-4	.	CSVLAEGRGEKLFF	TGCAGCGTCCTTGCGGAAGGACGGGGAGAAAAACTGTTTTTT
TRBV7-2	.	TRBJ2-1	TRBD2	CASTPGGTSGKQFF	TGTGCCAGCACCCCGGGTGGGACTAGCGGGAAGCAGTTCTTC
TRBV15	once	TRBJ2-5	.	CATSRDNQETQYF	TGTGCCACCAGCAGGGACAACCAAGAGACCCAGTACTTC
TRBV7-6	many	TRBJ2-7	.	CASSPRGSYEQYF	TGTGCCAGCAGCCCCCGGGGCTCCTACGAGCAGTACTTC
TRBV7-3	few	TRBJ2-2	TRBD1	CASSSSGGGGELFF	TGTGCCAGCAGCTCCTCAGGGGGCGGCGGGGAGCTGTTTTTT
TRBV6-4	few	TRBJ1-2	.	CASSDSDRPRGYTF	TGTGCCAGCAGTGACTCCGACCGGCCGAGGGGCTACACCTTC
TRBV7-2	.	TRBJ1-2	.	CASTLGGSDGYTF	TGTGCCAGCACCCTGGGAGGGAGTGATGGCTACACCTTC
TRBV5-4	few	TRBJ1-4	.	CASSLKGRNEKLFF	TGTGCCAGCAGCTTGAAGGGGAGGAATGAAAAACTGTTTTTT
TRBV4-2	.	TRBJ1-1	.	CASSQGGADTEAFF	TGTGCCAGCAGCCAAGGCGGGGCGGACACTGAAGCTTTCTTT